The next 28 T cell receptor beta chains were all read from a single sample in a study of CD8+ T cells in alopecia areata (dated by TCRdb to between 2017 and 2018). The library was built by means of the immunoSEQ multiplex PCR assay. To provide template for TCR sequencing, every sample had RNA extracted and reverse transcribed into cDNA. TCRdb retrieved this table from immuneACCESS and kept in-frame rearrangements only. Not all clones are present; in checked studies, unresolved V genes account for under half, and no reason is known for the remainder. Across this sample there are 70,000 or so clones, with approximately 30% seen only once. The leading ten clones occupy approximately 15% of the sample. The time point label, read with the paper, signifies: more than three weeks on oral tofacitinib. What this sample's treatment or condition label stands for: oral pan-JAK inhibitor, 5-10 mg twice daily.

Sequenced here: CD8+ T cells sorted from blood, sampled at week 4, from a patient treated with tofacitinib. All receptors come from a human donor with alopecia areata.

V is TRBV29-1 and J is TRBJ2-5; TRBD2 matches 15 bases. CDR1 SQVTM and CDR2 ANQGSEA come from the germline V gene. The CDR3 has 17 amino acids. After removal of 6 bases from V and 2 bases from J, the junction contained 10 bases not matched to a gene. The CDR3 reads CSVDGTSGRQIQETQYF. CDR3 DNA sequence: TGCAGCGTGGATGGGACTAGCGGGAGGCAGATTCAAGAGACCCAGTACTTC. Together with reference TRBV29-1 and TRBJ2-5, the CDR3 gives the full variable domain: SAVISQKPSRDICQRGTSLTIQCQVDSQVTMMFWYRQQPGQSLTLIATANQGSEATYESGFVIDKFPISRPNLTFSTLTVSNMSPEDSSIYLCSVDGTSGRQIQETQYFGPGTRLLVL.

Only a few counts were recorded for this clone. The chain recombines TRBV2 with TRBJ2-1; D might be TRBD2 (6 bases). CDR1 and CDR2 from the germline V gene are SNHLY and FYNNEI. The germline V and J ends were trimmed by 6 bases and 10 bases, with 16 bases remaining between them. This CDR3 is 13 amino acids long. CDR3 sequence: CASRIPPSAEQFF. CDR3 coding DNA: TGTGCCAGCAGGATTCCTCCTAGCGCAGAGCAGTTCTTC.

The sample holds a few counts of this clone. This chain links TRBV10-3 with TRBJ2-7; 9 bases map to TRBD1. V lost 7 bases, J lost 3 bases, and 4 bases stayed unmatched. The germline CDR1 and CDR2 sequences are ENHRY and SYGVKD. This CDR3 has 13 residues. The CDR3 DNA follows: TGTGCCATCAATCCGGGACAGGGCTACGAGCAGTACTTC. It specifies CAINPGQGYEQYF.

The chain employs TRBV29-1 and TRBJ2-7; no firm D call. Germline V gives CDR1 SQVTM, CDR2 ANQGSEA. CDR3 length: 13 amino acids. V was trimmed by 1 base and J by 2 bases, leaving 9 bases between them. CDR3 bases: TGCAGCGTTGAAGGCTCGGTTACCTACGAGCAGTACTTC. Its protein product is CSVEGSVTYEQYF.

This clone was observed a handful of times. V and J are TRBV6-1 and TRBJ2-3, with a tentative D call TRBD2 (5 bases). V was shortened by 2 bases and J by 1 base, with 13 bases between the two germline ends. CDR1 is MNHNS and CDR2 is SASEGT in the germline V gene. The CDR3 runs 16 residues. In DNA, the CDR3 is TGTGCCAGCAGTGAAACTCCAAGCGGCCGCACAGATACGCAGTATTTT. Translation: CASSETPSGRTDTQYF.

This clone has more than one count but fewer than ten. V and J are TRBV7-2 and TRBJ1-1; D is unclear. The CDR3 runs 12 residues. Germline loops: CDR1 SGHTA, CDR2 FQGNSA. Trimming removed 2 bases at V and 4 bases at J, with 5 bases between. CDR3 bases: TGTGCCAGCAGCTTACGGGTCACTGAAGCTTTCTTT. Protein product: CASSLRVTEAFF.

The chain is built from TRBV6-5 and TRBJ2-1; the D gene could be TRBD1 or TRBD2 (5 bases each). This CDR3 is 14 amino acids long. Germline V gives CDR1 MNHEY, CDR2 SVGAGI. Trimming cost V 5 bases and J 7 bases, with 15 bases left between them. The DNA of the CDR3 is TGTGCCAGCAGTGCACCCGGGACCGCAAATGAGCAGTTCTTC. Translated: CASSAPGTANEQFF.

J is TRBJ1-5 and V is TRBV29-1, with TRBD1 matching 7 bases. This CDR3 is 14 amino acids long. CDR1 is SQVTM, CDR2 ANQGSEA, per germline. V lost 6 bases, J lost 0 bases, and 5 bases stayed unmatched. The CDR3: CSVSPGGSNQPQHF. For the CDR3, the DNA is TGCAGCGTCTCCCCAGGGGGTAGCAATCAGCCCCAGCATTTT. Supplemented by reference TRBV29-1 and TRBJ1-5, the full variable domain reads SAVISQKPSRDICQRGTSLTIQCQVDSQVTMMFWYRQQPGQSLTLIATANQGSEATYESGFVIDKFPISRPNLTFSTLTVSNMSPEDSSIYLCSVSPGGSNQPQHFGDGTRLSIL.

The chain employs TRBV29-1 and TRBJ1-2; no definite D call. Trimming shortened V by 6 bases and J by 6 bases, and 14 bases separated the two germline ends. The CDR3 is made up of 12 amino acids. Germline assignment: CDR1 SQVTM and CDR2 ANQGSEA. The CDR3 region is CSVGPLRDGYTF. CDR3 in DNA: TGCAGCGTAGGTCCCCTTAGGGATGGCTACACCTTC.

The chain joins TRBV11-2 to TRBJ2-5; D is perhaps TRBD1 or TRBD2 (5 bases each). The germline V gene encodes CDR1 SGHAT and CDR2 FQNNGV. This CDR3 is built from 15 residues. Trimming pared 5 bases from V and 3 bases from J, leaving 16 bases between. The CDR3 bases are TGTGCCAGCAGCACAGTTTGGGGGTTTAAAGAGACCCAGTACTTC. Translation gives CASSTVWGFKETQYF. Using reference TRBV11-2 and TRBJ2-5 for the parts outside the CDR3, the full variable domain is EAGVAQSPRYKIIEKRQSVAFWCNPISGHATLYWYQQILGQGPKLLIQFQNNGVVDDSQLPKDRFSAERLKGVDSTLKIQPAKLEDSAVYLCASSTVWGFKETQYFGPGTRLLVL.

The genes are TRBV7-9 and TRBJ1-1, with unresolved D. Per germline, CDR1 SEHNR and CDR2 FQNEAQ (reference sequence). With 0 bases removed from V and 5 bases from J, the gap between germline ends came to 7 bases. The CDR3 loop spans 13 amino acids. CDR3 amino acids: CASSLAGRTEAFF. For the CDR3, the DNA is TGTGCCAGCAGCTTAGCGGGTCGGACTGAAGCTTTCTTT.

The CDR3 spells CASSEGGKGYTF. Written as DNA, the CDR3 is TGTGCCAGCAGTGAAGGGGGTAAAGGCTACACCTTC. The chain employs TRBV25-1 and TRBJ1-2; D perhaps matches TRBD1 (5 bases). The CDR3 extends over 12 amino acids. Trimming shortened V by 2 bases and J by 8 bases, and 9 bases separated the two germline ends. In germline, CDR1 is MGHDK, CDR2 SYGVNS.

Only a few counts were recorded for this clone. The V call is TRBV4-1, the J call TRBJ2-1, with 7 bases lining up with TRBD2. CDR3 length equals 15 residues. Germline assignment: CDR1 MGHRA and CDR2 YSYEKL. The V and J ends lost 2 bases and 8 bases, in that order; junction bases with no gene match: 9. The CDR3: CASSQRLAAGDEQFF. The CDR3, as DNA: TGCGCCAGCAGCCAAAGACTAGCCGCTGGGGATGAGCAGTTCTTC.

The gene calls are TRBV4-1 and TRBJ2-7; D is uncertain. Germline CDR1 MGHRA, CDR2 YSYEKL. Trimming took off 4 bases at V and 3 bases at J, with 16 bases between the two ends. This CDR3 region has 15 residues. The CDR3 reads CASSPWTDMVYEQYF. CDR3 bases: TGCGCCAGCAGCCCCTGGACGGATATGGTCTACGAGCAGTACTTC.

This clone was seen a handful of times. The chain is built from TRBV27 and TRBJ2-3; D is unresolved. V lost 8 bases, J lost 4 bases, and 16 bases lay in between. The germline V gene has CDR1 MNHEY and CDR2 SMNVEV (reference sequence). CDR3 length: 14 amino acids. CDR3 in amino acids: CASGIGSRADTQYF. CDR3 bases: TGTGCCAGCGGGATCGGGTCACGCGCAGATACGCAGTATTTT.

In its sample, this clone was seen a few times. V usage is TRBV29-1 and J usage is TRBJ1-1; D ambiguous. Trimming removed 4 bases at V and 3 bases at J, with 12 bases between. Germline lookup yields CDR1 SQVTM and CDR2 ANQGSEA. The CDR3 spans 13 residues. The CDR3 loop is CSVGPRGDTEAFF. CDR3 nucleotides: TGCAGCGTTGGGCCCCGTGGCGACACTGAAGCTTTCTTT.

The chain employs TRBV29-1 and TRBJ2-7; a weak D match, TRBD2 (5 bases). Trimming left V 6 bases short and J 3 bases short, with 9 bases between. This CDR3 is built from 11 residues. The germline V gene has CDR1 SQVTM and CDR2 ANQGSEA. CDR3 bases: TGCAGCGTCCAGGACTTCTACGAGCAGTACTTC. Its translation: CSVQDFYEQYF.

The chain joins TRBV7-9 to TRBJ1-5; D is uncertain. The CDR3 contains 16 residues. Per the germline V gene, CDR1 is SEHNR and CDR2 is FQNEAQ (reference sequence). V dropped 4 bases and J dropped 4 bases, with 17 bases sitting between them. The DNA for the CDR3 is TGTGCCAGCAGCTCCGGTGGTGAGGGTGCTAATCAGCCCCAGCATTTT. This translates into CASSSGGEGANQPQHF.

This clone was found a few times. The rearrangement joins TRBV27 to TRBJ1-1; 9 bases fit TRBD1. Germline CDR1 reads MNHEY; CDR2 reads SMNVEV (reference sequence). With 4 bases clipped from V and 4 bases from J, the junction kept 7 bases outside the gene matches. CDR3 length: 15 residues. The CDR3 nucleotides read TGTGCCAGCAGTTCAACCGGGACAGGGTTCACTGAAGCTTTCTTT. Translation gives CASSSTGTGFTEAFF.

By sample share, this clone is large (0.1 to 1%). The chain recombines TRBV6-1 with TRBJ1-1; D ambiguous. This CDR3 is 15 amino acids long. V lost 1 base and J lost 1, with 10 bases in between. Germline assignment: CDR1 MNHNS and CDR2 SASEGT. The CDR3 DNA follows: TGTGCCAGCAGTGAAGGTTTTGTGGGGAACACTGAAGCTTTCTTT. Residues: CASSEGFVGNTEAFF.

J is TRBJ2-5 and V is TRBV18, with D unresolved. There are 11 residues in the CDR3. V shed 8 bases and J shed 8 bases, with 12 bases lying between them. CDR1 and CDR2 from the germline V gene are KGHSH and LQKENI. CDR3 nucleotides: TGTGCCAGCCGGACGGGCCGCACCCAGTACTTC. It specifies CASRTGRTQYF.

The rearrangement links TRBV7-9 to TRBJ2-7; D gene unclear. The germline V gene encodes CDR1 SEHNR and CDR2 FQNEAQ (reference sequence). This CDR3 has 12 amino acids. Trimming stripped 3 bases from V and 2 bases from J, with 5 bases between. CDR3 sequence (DNA): TGTGCCAGCAGCTTCCTTACCTACGAGCAGTACTTC. Protein sequence: CASSFLTYEQYF.

The chain is built from TRBV25-1 and TRBJ1-5, with D perhaps TRBD1 (6 bases). Germline-derived CDR1 and CDR2 are MGHDK and SYGVNS. V was trimmed by 7 bases and J by 5 bases, leaving 12 bases between them. This CDR3 is 13 amino acids long. CDR3 loop: CASTTGSDQPQHF. In DNA, the CDR3 is TGTGCCAGCACAACAGGGTCAGATCAGCCCCAGCATTTT.

The chain links TRBV27 to TRBJ1-1; 7 bases line up with TRBD1. CDR1 and CDR2 (germline): MNHEY, SMNVEV (reference sequence). The CDR3 consists of 15 residues. The trim removed 5 bases at V and 1 base at J, leaving 7 bases unmatched. CDR3 DNA sequence: TGTGCCAGCAGTGACAGGGACGTAGGGAACACTGAAGCTTTCTTT. Translating gives CASSDRDVGNTEAFF.

This chain uses TRBV30 with TRBJ1-1; 7 bases fit TRBD1. The CDR3 length is 13 residues. CDR1 is GTSNPN, CDR2 SVGIG, per germline (reference sequence). The J segment lost 7 bases and the V segment lost 3 bases, leaving 8 bases of the junction unmatched. Here the CDR3 DNA reads TGTGCCTGGAGCCAGACAGGGTTGGTTGAAGCTTTCTTT. As protein: CAWSQTGLVEAFF.

This CDR3 is CSVEIDSQETQYF. DNA for the CDR3: TGCAGCGTTGAAATTGACAGTCAAGAGACCCAGTACTTC. This chain joins TRBV29-1 and TRBJ2-5, with D maybe TRBD1 (5 bases). Trimming took 2 bases from V and 2 from J, leaving 9 bases between them. Germline V lookup: CDR1 SQVTM, CDR2 ANQGSEA. The CDR3 spans 13 residues.

The chain carries TRBV29-1 and TRBJ2-7; a weak D match, TRBD1 (5 bases). CDR1 and CDR2 (germline): SQVTM, ANQGSEA. The CDR3 contains 13 residues. The germline V and J ends were trimmed by 3 bases and 3 bases, with 12 bases remaining between them. The CDR3 loop is CSVELQENYEQYF. The DNA of the CDR3 is TGCAGCGTTGAGTTACAGGAAAACTACGAGCAGTACTTC.

In DNA, the CDR3 is TGTGCCAGCAGCGCAGGGTGGGGCAACACTGAAGCTTTCTTT. As protein: CASSAGWGNTEAFF. J is TRBJ1-1 and V is TRBV7-6; possible D gene TRBD1, 5 bases. V lost 5 bases and J 2 bases, leaving 12 bases between the germline ends. The CDR3 runs 14 residues. Germline CDR1 reads SGHVS; CDR2 reads FNYEAQ.